Here is one T cell receptor (beta chain) with its context. What it recognizes is unknown. This entry belongs to a study of shared clonotypes between healthy human individuals. Broader study findings: The sampled material consisted only of blood, and tissue repertoires are likely to differ.

Naivety among CD8 cells was defined by CD45RO negativity and positive CCR7 selection, thereby excluding terminally differentiated effector memory CD45RA+ cells. CDR1 is SGHAT and CDR2 is FQNNGV in the germline V gene. The CDR3 covers 16 residues. Trimming left V 6 bases short and J 2 bases short, with 18 bases between. TCRdb keeps only in-frame clones here, not all; method: immunoSEQ multiplex PCR. The repertoire includes fewer than 800,000 clones, about 91% of them detected once, and more than 20% sits in the top ten. This clonotype was sampled from a man aged 25 to 45 in good health. The chain employs TRBV11-2 and TRBJ2-3; weak D call: TRBD2 (6 bases). Sequences were obtained from naive CD8+ T cells sorted from blood. CDR3 DNA: TGTGCCAGCAGTTCGGCGGGAACACGGATCACAGATACGCAGTATTTT. This encodes CASSSAGTRITDTQYF. Full variable domain (outside the CDR3, taken from reference TRBV11-2 and TRBJ2-3): EAGVAQSPRYKIIEKRQSVAFWCNPISGHATLYWYQQILGQGPKLLIQFQNNGVVDDSQLPKDRFSAERLKGVDSTLKIQPAKLEDSAVYLCASSSAGTRITDTQYFGPGTRLTVL.